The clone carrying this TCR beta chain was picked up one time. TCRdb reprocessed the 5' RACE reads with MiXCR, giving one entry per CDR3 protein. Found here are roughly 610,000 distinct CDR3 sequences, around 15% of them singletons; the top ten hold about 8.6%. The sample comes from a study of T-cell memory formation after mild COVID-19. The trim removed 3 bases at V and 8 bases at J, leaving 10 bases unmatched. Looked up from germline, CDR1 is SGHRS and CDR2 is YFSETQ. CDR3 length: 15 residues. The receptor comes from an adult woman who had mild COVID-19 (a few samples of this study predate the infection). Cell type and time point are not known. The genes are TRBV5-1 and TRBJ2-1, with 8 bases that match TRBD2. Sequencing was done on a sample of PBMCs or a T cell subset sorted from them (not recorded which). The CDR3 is CASSWVGLEVDEQFF. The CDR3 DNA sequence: TGCGCCAGCAGCTGGGTGGGACTAGAGGTAGATGAGCAGTTCTTC.